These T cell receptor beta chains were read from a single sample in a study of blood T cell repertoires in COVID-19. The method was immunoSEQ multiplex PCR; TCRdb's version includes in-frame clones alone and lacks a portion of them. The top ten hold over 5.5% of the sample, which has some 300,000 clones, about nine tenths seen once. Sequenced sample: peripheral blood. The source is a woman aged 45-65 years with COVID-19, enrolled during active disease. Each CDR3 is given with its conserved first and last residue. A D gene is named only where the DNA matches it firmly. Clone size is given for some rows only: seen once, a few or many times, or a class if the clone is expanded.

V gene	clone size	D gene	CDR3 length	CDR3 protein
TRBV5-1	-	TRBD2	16	CASSPQVGGGSYEQYF
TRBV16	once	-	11	CASSQSREQFF
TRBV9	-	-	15	CASSVAAQIQETQYF
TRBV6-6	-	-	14	CASTSQTLNYGYTF
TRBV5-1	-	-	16	CASSLGLSLAKNIQYF
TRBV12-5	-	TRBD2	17	CASGSGLAGGTYNEQFF
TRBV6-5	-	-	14	CASRQTATNEKLFF
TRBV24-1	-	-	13	CATSLGSTDTQYF
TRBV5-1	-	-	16	CASSSAGGTHNSPLHF
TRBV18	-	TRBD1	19	CASSPQGDRVITGANVLTF
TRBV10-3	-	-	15	CAIGSSLYDYNEQFF
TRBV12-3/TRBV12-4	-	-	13	CASSKRTDYGYTF
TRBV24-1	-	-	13	CATSDPSRTEAFF
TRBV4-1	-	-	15	CASSQPSSYNSPLHF
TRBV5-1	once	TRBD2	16	CASSRGLAENQETQYF
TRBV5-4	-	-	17	CASSLAGGRPSIGELFF
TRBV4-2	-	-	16	CASSPFGSEPGNTIYF
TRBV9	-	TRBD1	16	CASSPRGGQRNYGYTF
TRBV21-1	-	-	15	CASSKGGSCNQPQHF
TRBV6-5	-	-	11	CASSSAYEQYF
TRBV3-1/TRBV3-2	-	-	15	CASSHRGRKNTEAFF
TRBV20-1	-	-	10	CSALQETQYF
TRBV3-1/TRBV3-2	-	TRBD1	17	CASSRRQGAPRADTQYF
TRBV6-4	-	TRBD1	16	CASSDSSQGAYNEQFF
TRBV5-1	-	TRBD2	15	CASSLTSGRNNEQFF
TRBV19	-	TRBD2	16	CASSIDGPLAGREQFF
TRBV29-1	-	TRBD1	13	CSVGDSNNSPLHF
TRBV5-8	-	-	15	CASSLGVGLNQPQHF
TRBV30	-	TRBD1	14	CAWSVGTDNSPLHF
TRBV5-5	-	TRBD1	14	CASSLDRGINIQYF
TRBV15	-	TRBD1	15	CATSGYDRGAYEQYF
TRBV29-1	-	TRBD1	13	CSVEGQGTGTQYF
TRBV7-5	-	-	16	CVRSLDGTESNQPQHF
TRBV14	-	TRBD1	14	CASSQAGGSYEQYF
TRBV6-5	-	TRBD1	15	CASRGTGPSSYEQYF
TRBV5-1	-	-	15	CASSLGPLGNQPQHF
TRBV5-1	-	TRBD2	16	CASSPPLGSGRGTQYF
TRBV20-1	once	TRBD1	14	CSASSDRANQPQHF
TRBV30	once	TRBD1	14	CAWRDRELETEAFF
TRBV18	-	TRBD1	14	CASSPPTGLYGYTF
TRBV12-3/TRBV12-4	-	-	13	CASSPRGFTEAFF
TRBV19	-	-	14	CASAAGYQLNEQFF
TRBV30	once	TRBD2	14	CAWSTSGRINEQFF
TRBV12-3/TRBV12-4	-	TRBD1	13	CASSGTEGAEAFF
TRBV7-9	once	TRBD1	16	CASSWTGLRFQETQYF
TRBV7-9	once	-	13	CASSLGRDYEQFF
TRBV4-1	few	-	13	CASSQGQGQGYTF
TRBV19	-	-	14	CASSILGGNTEAFF
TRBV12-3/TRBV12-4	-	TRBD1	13	CASRRTGNQPQHF
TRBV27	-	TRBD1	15	CASSLTGTGRYEQYF
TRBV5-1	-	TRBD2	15	CASSSTSGRAFEQFF
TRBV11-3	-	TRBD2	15	CASSFGLAATGEQFF
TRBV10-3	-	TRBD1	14	CAIGTGSMNTEAFF